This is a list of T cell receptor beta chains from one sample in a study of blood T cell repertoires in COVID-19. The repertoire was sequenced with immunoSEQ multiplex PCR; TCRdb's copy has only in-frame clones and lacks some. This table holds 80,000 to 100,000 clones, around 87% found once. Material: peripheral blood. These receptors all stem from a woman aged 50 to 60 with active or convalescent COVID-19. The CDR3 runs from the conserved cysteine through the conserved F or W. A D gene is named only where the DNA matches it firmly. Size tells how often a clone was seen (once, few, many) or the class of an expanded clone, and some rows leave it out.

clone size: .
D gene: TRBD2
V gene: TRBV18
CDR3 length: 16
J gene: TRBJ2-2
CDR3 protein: CASSPLAGENTGELFF
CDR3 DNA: TGTGCCAGCTCACCTTTAGCGGGGGAGAACACCGGGGAGCTGTTTTTT

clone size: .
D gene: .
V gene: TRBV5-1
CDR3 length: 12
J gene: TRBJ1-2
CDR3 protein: CASGGVNYGYTF
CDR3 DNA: TGCGCCAGCGGCGGGGTTAACTATGGCTACACCTTC

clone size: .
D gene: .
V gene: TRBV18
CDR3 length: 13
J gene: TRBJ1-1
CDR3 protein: CASSPQTGGEAFF
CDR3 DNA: TGTGCCAGCTCACCCCAGACAGGTGGTGAAGCTTTCTTT

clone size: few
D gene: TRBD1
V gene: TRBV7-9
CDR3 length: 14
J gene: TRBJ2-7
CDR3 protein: CASSSDRGSYEQYF
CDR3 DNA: TGTGCCAGCAGCTCCGACAGGGGTAGCTACGAGCAGTACTTC

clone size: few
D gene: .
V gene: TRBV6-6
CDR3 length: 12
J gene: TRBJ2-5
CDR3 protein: CASTHIGGTQYF
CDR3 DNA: TGTGCCAGCACCCATATAGGAGGGACCCAGTACTTC

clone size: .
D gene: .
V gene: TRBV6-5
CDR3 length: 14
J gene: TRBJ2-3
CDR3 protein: CASREPRFTDTQYF
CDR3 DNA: TGTGCCAGCAGGGAGCCAAGATTCACAGATACGCAGTATTTT

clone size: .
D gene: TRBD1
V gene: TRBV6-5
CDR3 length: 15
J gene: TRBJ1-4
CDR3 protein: CASSDDRAHREKLFF
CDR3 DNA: TGTGCCAGCAGCGACGACAGGGCGCATCGAGAAAAACTGTTTTTT

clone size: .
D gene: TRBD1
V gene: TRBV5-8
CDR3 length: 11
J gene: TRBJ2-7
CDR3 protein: CASSWTGEQYF
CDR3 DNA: TGTGCCAGCAGCTGGACAGGCGAGCAGTACTTC

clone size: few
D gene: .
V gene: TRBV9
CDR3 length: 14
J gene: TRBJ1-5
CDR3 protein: CASSVGDTYQPQHF
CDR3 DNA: TGTGCCAGCAGCGTAGGGGACACTTATCAGCCCCAGCATTTT

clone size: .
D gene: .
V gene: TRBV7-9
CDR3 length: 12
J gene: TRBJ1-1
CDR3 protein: CASSLDRGEAFF
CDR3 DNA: TGTGCCAGCAGCTTAGACCGGGGTGAAGCTTTCTTT

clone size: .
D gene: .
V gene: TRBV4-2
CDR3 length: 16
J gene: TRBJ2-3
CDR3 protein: CASSQDGSAGPDTQYF
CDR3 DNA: TGTGCCAGCAGCCAAGACGGTTCTGCGGGTCCAGATACGCAGTATTTT

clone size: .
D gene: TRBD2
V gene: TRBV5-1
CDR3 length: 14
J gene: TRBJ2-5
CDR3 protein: CASSETSGEETQYF
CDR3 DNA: TGCGCCAGCAGCGAAACTAGCGGGGAAGAGACCCAGTACTTC

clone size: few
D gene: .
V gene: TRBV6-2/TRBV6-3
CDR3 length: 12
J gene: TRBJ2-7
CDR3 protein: CASSYGIYEQYF
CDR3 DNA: TGTGCCAGCAGTTACGGCATCTACGAGCAGTACTTC

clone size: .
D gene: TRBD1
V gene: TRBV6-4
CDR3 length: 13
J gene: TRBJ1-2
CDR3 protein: CASRGQGNYGYTF
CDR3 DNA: TGTGCCAGCAGAGGACAGGGAAACTATGGCTACACCTTC

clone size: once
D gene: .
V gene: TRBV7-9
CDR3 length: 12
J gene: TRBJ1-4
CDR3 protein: CASAQGGEKLFF
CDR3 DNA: TGTGCCAGCGCTCAGGGAGGTGAAAAACTGTTTTTT

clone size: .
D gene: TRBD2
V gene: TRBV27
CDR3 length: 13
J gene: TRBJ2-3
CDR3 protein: CASRRLGGDTQYF
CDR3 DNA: TGTGCCAGCAGGCGACTCGGGGGGGATACGCAGTATTTT

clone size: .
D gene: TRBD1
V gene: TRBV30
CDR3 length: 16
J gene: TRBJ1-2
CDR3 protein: CAWSQGDPWGSYGYTF
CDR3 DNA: TGTGCCTGGAGTCAGGGGGACCCATGGGGATCCTATGGCTACACCTTC

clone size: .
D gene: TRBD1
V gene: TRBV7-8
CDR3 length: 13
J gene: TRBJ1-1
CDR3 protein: CASSGTANTEAFF
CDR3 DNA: TGTGCCAGCAGCGGGACAGCGAACACTGAAGCTTTCTTT

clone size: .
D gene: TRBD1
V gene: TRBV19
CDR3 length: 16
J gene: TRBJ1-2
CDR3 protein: CASSIDLGTDNYGYTF
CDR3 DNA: TGTGCCAGTAGTATAGACCTCGGGACAGATAACTATGGCTACACCTTC

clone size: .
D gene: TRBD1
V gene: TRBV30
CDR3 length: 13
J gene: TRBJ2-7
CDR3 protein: CAWQGQGANEQYF
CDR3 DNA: TGTGCCTGGCAGGGACAGGGGGCTAACGAGCAGTACTTC

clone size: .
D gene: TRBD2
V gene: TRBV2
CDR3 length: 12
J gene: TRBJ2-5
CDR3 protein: CARSGDGETQYF
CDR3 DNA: TGTGCCAGGAGCGGGGATGGTGAGACCCAGTACTTC

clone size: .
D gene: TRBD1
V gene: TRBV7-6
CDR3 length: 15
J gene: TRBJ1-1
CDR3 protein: CASSPSSRGDTEAFF
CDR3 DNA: TGTGCCAGCAGCCCGAGCTCCAGGGGGGACACTGAAGCTTTCTTT

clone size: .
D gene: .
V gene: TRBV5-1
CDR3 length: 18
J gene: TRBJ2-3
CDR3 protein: CASSPHERRLTSTDTQYF
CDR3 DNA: TGCGCCAGCAGCCCTCATGAGCGCCGTCTTACTAGCACAGATACGCAGTATTTT

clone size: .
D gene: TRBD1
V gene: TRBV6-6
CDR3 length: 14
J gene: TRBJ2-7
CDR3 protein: CASSYLGQGYEQYF
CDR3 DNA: TGTGCCAGCAGTTACCTCGGACAGGGTTACGAGCAGTACTTC

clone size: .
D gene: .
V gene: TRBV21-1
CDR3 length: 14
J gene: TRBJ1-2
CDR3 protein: CAAPPPKQPYGYTF
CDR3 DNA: TGTGCCGCCCCCCCGCCCAAACAACCCTATGGCTACACCTTC

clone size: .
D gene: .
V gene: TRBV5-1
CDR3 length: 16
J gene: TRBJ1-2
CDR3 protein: CASSFMSGQTNYGYTF
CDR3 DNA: TGCGCCAGCAGCTTCATGTCAGGACAGACGAACTATGGCTACACCTTC

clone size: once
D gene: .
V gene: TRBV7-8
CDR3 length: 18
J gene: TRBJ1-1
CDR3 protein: CASSSKGGGAFMNTEAFF
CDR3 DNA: TGTGCCAGCAGCTCGAAGGGCGGAGGGGCATTCATGAACACTGAAGCTTTCTTT

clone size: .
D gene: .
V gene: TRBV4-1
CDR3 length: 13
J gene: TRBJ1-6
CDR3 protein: CASSQETFPPLHF
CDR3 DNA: TGCGCCAGCAGCCAAGAGACTTTCCCACCCCTCCACTTT

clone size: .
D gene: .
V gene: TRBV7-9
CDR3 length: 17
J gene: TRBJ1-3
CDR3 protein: CASSLGGLGALGNTIYF
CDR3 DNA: TGTGCCAGCAGCTTAGGCGGTCTGGGGGCGCTTGGAAACACCATATATTTT

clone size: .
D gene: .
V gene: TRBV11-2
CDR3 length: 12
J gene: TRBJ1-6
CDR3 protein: CASSLGGEPLHF
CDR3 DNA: TGTGCCAGCAGCTTAGGGGGGGAACCCCTCCACTTT

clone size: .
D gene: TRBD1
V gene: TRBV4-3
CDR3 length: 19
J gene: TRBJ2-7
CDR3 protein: CASSQVHRSGTGRSYEQYF
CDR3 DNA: TGCGCCAGCAGCCAAGTTCATCGCTCCGGGACAGGACGATCCTACGAGCAGTACTTC

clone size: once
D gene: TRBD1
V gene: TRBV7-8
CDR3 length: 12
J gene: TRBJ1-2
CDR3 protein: CATRGYNYGYTF
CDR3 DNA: TGTGCTACCAGGGGGTATAACTATGGCTACACCTTC

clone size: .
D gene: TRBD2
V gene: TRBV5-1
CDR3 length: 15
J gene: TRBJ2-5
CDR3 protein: CASSPNSAGPETQYF
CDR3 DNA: TGCGCCAGCAGTCCAAACTCAGCGGGGCCGGAGACCCAGTACTTC

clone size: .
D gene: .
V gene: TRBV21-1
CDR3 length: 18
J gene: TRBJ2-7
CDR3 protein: CASSLPGQGAAGAYEQYF
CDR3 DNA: TGTGCCAGCAGCTTACCGGGACAGGGGGCGGCAGGGGCTTACGAGCAGTATTTC

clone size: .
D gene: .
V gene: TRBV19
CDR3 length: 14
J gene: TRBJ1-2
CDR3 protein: CASRVGQNVYGYTF
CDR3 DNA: TGTGCCAGTAGAGTAGGACAGAATGTCTATGGCTACACCTTC

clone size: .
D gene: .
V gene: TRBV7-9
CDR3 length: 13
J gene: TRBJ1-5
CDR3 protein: CASAGEGEGPQHF
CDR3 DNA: TGTGCCAGCGCCGGGGAGGGCGAGGGGCCCCAGCATTTT

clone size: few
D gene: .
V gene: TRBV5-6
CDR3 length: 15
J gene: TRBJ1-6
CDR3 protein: CASSYGPTGVSPLHF
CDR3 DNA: TGTGCCAGCAGCTATGGCCCGACAGGCGTATCACCCCTCCACTTT

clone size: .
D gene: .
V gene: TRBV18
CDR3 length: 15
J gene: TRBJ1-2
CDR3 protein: CASSPRQASDYGYTF
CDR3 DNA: TGTGCCAGCTCACCTCGGCAAGCCAGCGACTATGGCTACACCTTC

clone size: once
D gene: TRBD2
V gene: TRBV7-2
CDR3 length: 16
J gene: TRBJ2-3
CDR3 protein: CASSSGRGGYTDTQYF
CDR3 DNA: TGTGCCAGCAGCTCGGGGAGGGGCGGCTACACAGATACGCAGTATTTT

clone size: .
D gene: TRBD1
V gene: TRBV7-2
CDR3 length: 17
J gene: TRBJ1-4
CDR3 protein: CASSLRGQSAGNEKLFF
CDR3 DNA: TGTGCCAGCAGCTTAAGGGGACAGAGCGCCGGGAATGAAAAACTGTTTTTT

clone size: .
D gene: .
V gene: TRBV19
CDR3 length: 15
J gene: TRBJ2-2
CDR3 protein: CASSNSQVDTGELFF
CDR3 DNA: TGTGCCAGTAGTAATTCGCAGGTTGATACCGGGGAGCTGTTTTTT

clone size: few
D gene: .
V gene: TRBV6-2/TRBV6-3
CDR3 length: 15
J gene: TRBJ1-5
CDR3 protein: CASSITGTRRQPQHF
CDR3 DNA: TGTGCCAGCAGTATAACAGGGACCCGCCGTCAGCCCCAGCATTTT

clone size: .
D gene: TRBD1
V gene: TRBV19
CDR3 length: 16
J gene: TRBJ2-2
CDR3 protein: CASSIAPQTGAGELFF
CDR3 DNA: TGTGCCAGTAGTATAGCCCCTCAGACAGGGGCCGGGGAGCTGTTTTTT

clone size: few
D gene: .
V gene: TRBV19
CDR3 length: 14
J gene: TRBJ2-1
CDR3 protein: CASSIDDSYNEQFF
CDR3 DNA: TGTGCCAGTAGTATCGACGACAGCTACAATGAGCAGTTCTTC

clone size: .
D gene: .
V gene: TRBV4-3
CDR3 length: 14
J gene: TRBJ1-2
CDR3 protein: CASSQESGAYGYTF
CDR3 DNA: TGCGCCAGCAGCCAAGAGTCAGGTGCCTACGGCTACACCTTC

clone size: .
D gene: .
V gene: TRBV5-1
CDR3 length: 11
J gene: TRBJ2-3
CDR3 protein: CASTNTDTQYF
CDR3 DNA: TGCGCCAGCACCAACACAGATACGCAGTATTTT

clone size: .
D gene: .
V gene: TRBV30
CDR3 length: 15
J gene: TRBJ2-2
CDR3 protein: CAWSVFRRVTGELFF
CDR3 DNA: TGTGCCTGGAGTGTATTCAGGAGGGTGACCGGGGAGCTGTTTTTT

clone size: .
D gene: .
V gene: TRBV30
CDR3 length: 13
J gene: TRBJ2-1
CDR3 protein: CAWSTGNHNEQFF
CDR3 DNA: TGTGCCTGGAGTACGGGGAACCACAATGAGCAGTTCTTC

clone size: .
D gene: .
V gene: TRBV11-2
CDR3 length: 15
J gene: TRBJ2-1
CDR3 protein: CASSFGTPSYNEQFF
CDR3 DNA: TGTGCCAGCAGCTTCGGGACTCCCTCCTACAATGAGCAGTTCTTC

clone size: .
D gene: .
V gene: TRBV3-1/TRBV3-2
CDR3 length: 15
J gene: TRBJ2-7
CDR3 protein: CASSQAHRKTYEQYF
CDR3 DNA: TGTGCCAGCAGCCAAGCCCACAGGAAAACCTACGAGCAGTACTTC

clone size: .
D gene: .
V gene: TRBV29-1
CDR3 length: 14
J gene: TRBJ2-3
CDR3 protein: CSVARGTSTDTQYF
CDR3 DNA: TGCAGCGTTGCTAGGGGAACTAGCACAGATACGCAGTATTTT

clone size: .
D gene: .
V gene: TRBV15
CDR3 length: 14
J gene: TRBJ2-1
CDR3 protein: CATSKRDSLNEQFF
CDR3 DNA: TGTGCCACCAGCAAAAGGGACTCACTCAATGAGCAGTTCTTC

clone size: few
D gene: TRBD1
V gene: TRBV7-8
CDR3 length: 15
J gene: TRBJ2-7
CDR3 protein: CASSLARQGVYEQYF
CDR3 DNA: TGTGCCAGCAGCTTAGCACGTCAGGGGGTGTACGAGCAGTACTTC

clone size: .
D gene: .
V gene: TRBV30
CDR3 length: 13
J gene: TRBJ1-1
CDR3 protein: CASFLGQNTEAFF
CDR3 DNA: TGTGCCTCATTTCTCGGACAGAACACTGAAGCTTTCTTT

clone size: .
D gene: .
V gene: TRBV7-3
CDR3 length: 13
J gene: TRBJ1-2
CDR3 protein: CASSSSPGYGYTF
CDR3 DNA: TGTGCCAGCAGCTCCTCCCCGGGCTATGGCTACACCTTC

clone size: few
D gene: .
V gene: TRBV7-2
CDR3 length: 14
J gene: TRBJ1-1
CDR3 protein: CASSLRSGWGEAFF
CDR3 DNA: TGTGCCAGCAGCTTAAGATCAGGGTGGGGAGAAGCTTTCTTT

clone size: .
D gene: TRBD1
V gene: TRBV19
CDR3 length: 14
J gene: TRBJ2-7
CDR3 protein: CASSIGTGAYEQYF
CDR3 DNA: TGTGCCAGTAGTATAGGGACAGGGGCCTACGAGCAGTACTTC

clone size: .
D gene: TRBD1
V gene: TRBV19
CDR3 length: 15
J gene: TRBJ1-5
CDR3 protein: CASHLGQGYNQPQHF
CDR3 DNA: TGTGCCAGCCACCTAGGACAGGGCTACAATCAGCCCCAGCATTTT

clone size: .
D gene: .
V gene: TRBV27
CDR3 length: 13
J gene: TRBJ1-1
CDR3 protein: CASRPGGDTEAFF
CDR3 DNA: TGTGCCAGCAGACCCGGGGGTGACACTGAAGCTTTCTTT

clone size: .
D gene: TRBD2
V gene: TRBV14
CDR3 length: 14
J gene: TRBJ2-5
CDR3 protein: CASSPRLAGETQYF
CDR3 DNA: TGTGCCAGCAGCCCCAGACTAGCCGGGGAGACCCAGTACTTC